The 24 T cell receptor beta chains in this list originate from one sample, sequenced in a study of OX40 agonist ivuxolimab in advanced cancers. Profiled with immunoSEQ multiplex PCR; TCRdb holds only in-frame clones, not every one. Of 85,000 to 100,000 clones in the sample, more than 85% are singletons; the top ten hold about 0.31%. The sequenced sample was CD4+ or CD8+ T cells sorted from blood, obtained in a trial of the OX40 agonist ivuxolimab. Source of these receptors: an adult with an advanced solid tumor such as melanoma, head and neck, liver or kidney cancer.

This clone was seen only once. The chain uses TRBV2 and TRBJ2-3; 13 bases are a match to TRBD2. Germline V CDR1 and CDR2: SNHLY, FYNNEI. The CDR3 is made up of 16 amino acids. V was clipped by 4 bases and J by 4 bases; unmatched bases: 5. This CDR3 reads CASSARTSGSSDTQYF. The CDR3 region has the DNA TGTGCCAGCAGTGCCCGGACTAGCGGGAGCTCAGATACGCAGTATTTT.

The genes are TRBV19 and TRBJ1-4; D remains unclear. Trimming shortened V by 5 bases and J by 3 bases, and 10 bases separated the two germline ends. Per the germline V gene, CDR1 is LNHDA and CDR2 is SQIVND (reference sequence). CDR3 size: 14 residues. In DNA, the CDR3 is TGTGCCAGTAGTCCGACACACTCTAATGAAAAACTGTTTTTT. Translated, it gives CASSPTHSNEKLFF.

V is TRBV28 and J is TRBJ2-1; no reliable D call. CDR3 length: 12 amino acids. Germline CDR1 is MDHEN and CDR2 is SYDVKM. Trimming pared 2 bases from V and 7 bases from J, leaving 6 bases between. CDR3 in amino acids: CASSLPGNEQFF. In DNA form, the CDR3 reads TGTGCCAGCAGTTTACCCGGAAATGAGCAGTTCTTC. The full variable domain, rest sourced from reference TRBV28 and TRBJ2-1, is DVKVTQSSRYLVKRTGEKVFLECVQDMDHENMFWYRQDPGLGLRLIYFSYDVKMKEKGDIPEGYSVSREKKERFSLILESASTNQTSMYLCASSLPGNEQFFGPGTRLTVL.

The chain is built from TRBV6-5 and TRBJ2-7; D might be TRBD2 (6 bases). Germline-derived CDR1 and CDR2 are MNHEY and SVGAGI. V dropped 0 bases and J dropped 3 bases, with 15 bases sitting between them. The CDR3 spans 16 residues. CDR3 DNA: TGTGCCAGCAGTTACTCAACTACAGGAGGGATCTACGAGCAGTACTTC. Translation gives CASSYSTTGGIYEQYF.

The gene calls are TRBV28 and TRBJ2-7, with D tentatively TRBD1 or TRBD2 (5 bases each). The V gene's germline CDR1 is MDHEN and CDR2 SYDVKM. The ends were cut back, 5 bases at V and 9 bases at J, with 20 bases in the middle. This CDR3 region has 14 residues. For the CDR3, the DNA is TGTGCCAGCAGTCTCACCGGGGCCAGAACTAGGCAGTACTTC. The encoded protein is CASSLTGARTRQYF.

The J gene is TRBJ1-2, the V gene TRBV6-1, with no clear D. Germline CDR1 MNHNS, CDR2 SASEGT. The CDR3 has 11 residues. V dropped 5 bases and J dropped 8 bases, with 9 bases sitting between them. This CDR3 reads CASSSRVGYTF. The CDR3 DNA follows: TGTGCCAGCAGTTCTAGGGTAGGCTACACCTTC.

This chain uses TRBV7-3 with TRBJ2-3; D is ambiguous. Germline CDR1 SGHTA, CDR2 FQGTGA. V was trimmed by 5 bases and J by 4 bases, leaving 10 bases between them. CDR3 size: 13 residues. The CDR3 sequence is CASSQNAPDTQYF. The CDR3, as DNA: TGTGCCAGCAGCCAGAACGCCCCAGATACGCAGTATTTT.

This CDR3 reads CASSLTLGQRNGYTF. CDR3 DNA: TGTGCCAGCAGCCTTACCTTGGGACAGCGCAATGGCTACACCTTC. The V gene is TRBV28, the J gene TRBJ1-2; 7 nucleotides agree with TRBD1. V was pared by 6 bases and J by 6 bases, with 13 bases of the junction left unmatched. Germline CDR1 and CDR2: MDHEN and SYDVKM. The CDR3 runs to 15 residues.

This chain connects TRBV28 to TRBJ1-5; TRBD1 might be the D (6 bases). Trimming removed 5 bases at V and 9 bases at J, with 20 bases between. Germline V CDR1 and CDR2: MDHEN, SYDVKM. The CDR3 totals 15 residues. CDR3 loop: CASSPLTARGGPQHF. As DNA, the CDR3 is TGTGCCAGCAGTCCCCTGACGGCCCGAGGGGGGCCCCAGCATTTT.

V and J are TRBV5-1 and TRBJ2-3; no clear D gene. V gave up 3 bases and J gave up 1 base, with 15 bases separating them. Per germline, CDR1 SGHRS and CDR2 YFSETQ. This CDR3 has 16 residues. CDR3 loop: CASSSDGRRGTDTQYF. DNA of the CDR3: TGCGCCAGCAGCTCGGACGGACGTAGGGGCACAGATACGCAGTATTTT.

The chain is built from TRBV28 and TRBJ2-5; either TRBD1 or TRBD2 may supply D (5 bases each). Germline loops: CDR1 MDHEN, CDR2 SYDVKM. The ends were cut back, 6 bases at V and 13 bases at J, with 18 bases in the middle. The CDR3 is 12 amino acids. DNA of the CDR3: TGTGCCAGCAGACCCGGGACCTCCGCCCTGTACTTC. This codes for CASRPGTSALYF.

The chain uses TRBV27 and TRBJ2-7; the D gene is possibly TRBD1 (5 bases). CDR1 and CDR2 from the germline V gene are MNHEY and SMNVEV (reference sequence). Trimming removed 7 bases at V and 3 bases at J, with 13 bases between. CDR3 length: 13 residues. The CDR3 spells CASTDRQGYEQYF. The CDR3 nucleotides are TGTGCCAGCACCGACCGCCAGGGCTACGAGCAGTACTTC.

CDR3 nucleotides: TGTGCCAGCAGTGGATGGGCCACTGAAGCTTTCTTT. Translated, it gives CASSGWATEAFF. The chain has TRBV28 and TRBJ1-1, with no clear D. Germline CDR1 MDHEN, CDR2 SYDVKM. This CDR3 spans 12 amino acids. Trimming removed 5 bases from V and 4 bases from J, with 8 bases in between.

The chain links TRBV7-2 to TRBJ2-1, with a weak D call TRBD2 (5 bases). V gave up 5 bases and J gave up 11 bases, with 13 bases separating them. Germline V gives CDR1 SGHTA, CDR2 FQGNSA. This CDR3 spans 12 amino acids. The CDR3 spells CASSLELAKQFF. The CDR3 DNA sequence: TGTGCCAGCAGCCTTGAGCTAGCTAAGCAGTTCTTC.

CDR3 residues: CASSYSGSGRYNEQFF. As DNA, the CDR3 is TGTGCCAGCAGTTACTCGGGTAGCGGGAGGTACAATGAGCAGTTCTTC. J is TRBJ2-1 and V is TRBV6-6; 10 bases are a match to TRBD2. Germline V gene data show CDR1 as MNHNY and CDR2 as SVGAGI (reference sequence). Trimming took 0 bases from V and 4 from J; bases not matched to a gene: 3. The CDR3 sequence is 16 residues long.

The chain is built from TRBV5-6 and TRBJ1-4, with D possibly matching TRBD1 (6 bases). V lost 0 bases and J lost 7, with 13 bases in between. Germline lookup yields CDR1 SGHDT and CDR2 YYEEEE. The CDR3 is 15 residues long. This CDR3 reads CASSLAPGVSEKLFF. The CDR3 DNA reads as TGTGCCAGCAGCTTGGCTCCAGGGGTTAGTGAAAAACTGTTTTTT.

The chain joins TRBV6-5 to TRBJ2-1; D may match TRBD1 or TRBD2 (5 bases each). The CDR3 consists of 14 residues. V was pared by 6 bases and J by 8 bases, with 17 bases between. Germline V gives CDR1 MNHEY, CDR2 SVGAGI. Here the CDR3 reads CASRPGRHRDEQFF. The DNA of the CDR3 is TGTGCCAGCAGACCGGGACGCCATAGGGATGAGCAGTTCTTC.

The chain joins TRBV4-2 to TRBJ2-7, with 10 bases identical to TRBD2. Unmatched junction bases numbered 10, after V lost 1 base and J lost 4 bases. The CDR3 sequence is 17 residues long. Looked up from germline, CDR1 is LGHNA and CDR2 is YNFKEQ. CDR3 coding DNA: TGTGCCAGCAGCCAAGGCGGCCTAGCGGGAGCAGTGTACGAGCAGTACTTC. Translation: CASSQGGLAGAVYEQYF.

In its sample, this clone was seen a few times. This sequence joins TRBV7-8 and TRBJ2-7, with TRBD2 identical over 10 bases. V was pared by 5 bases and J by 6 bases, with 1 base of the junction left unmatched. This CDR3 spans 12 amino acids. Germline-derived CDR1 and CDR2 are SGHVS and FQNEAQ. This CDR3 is CASSRTSGEQYF. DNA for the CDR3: TGTGCCAGCAGCCGGACTAGCGGCGAGCAGTACTTC.

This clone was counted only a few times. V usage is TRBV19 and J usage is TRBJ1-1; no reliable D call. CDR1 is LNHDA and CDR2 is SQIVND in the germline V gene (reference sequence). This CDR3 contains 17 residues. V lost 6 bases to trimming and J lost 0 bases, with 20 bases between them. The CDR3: CASRLLRWGNLNTEAFF. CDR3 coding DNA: TGTGCCAGTAGGCTCCTTCGGTGGGGTAATTTGAACACTGAAGCTTTCTTT.

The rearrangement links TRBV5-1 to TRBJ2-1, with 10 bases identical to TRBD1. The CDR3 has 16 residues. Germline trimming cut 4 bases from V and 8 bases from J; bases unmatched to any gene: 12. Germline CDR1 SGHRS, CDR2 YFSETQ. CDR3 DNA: TGCGCCAGCAGCGGGACCGGGACAGGGGCGTGGGATGAGCAGTTCTTC. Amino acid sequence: CASSGTGTGAWDEQFF.

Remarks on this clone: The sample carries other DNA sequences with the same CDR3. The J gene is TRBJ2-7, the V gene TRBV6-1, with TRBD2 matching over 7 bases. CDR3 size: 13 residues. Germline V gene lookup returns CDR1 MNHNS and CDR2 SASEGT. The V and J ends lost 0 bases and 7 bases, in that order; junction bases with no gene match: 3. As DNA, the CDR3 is TGTGCCAGCAGTGAAGCGGGAGGGTTTGAGCAGTACTTC. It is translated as CASSEAGGFEQYF.

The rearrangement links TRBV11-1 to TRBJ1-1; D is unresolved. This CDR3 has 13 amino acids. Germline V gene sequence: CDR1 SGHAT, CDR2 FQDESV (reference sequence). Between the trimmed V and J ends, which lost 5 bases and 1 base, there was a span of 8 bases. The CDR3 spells CASSRTANTEAFF. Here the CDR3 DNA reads TGTGCCAGCAGCCGGACCGCGAACACTGAAGCTTTCTTT. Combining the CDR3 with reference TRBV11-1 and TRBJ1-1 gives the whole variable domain EAEVAQSPRYKITEKSQAVAFWCDPISGHATLYWYRQILGQGPELLVQFQDESVVDDSQLPKDRFSAERLKGVDSTLKIQPAELGDSAMYLCASSRTANTEAFFGQGTRLTVV.

The CDR3 sequence: CASSSPGQGNYEQYF. The CDR3 nucleotides read TGTGCCAGCAGCTCACCGGGACAGGGGAACTACGAGCAGTACTTC. V and J are TRBV11-2 and TRBJ2-7; 10 bases align to TRBD1. J lost 3 bases, V lost 4 bases, and 6 bases had no gene match. In germline, CDR1 is SGHAT, CDR2 FQNNGV. The CDR3 consists of 15 residues.